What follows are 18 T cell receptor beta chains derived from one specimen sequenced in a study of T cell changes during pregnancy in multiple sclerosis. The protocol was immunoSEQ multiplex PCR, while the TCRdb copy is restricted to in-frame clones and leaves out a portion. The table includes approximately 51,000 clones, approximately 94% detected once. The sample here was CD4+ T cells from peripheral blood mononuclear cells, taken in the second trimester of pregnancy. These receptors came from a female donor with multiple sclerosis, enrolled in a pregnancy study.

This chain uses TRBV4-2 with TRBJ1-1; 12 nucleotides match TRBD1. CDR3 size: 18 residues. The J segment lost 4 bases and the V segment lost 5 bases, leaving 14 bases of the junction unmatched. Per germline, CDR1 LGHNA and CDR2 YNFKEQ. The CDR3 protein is CASSGFGTGGRKGTEAFF. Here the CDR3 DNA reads TGTGCCAGCAGCGGTTTCGGGACAGGGGGCCGTAAAGGCACTGAAGCTTTCTTT.

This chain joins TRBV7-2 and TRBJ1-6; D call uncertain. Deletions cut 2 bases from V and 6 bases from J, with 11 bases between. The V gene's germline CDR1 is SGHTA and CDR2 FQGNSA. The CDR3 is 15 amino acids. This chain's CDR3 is CASSLYRETNSPLHF. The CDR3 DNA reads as TGTGCCAGCAGCTTATACAGAGAAACTAATTCACCCCTCCACTTT.

The CDR3 loop is CASRGLAGSTDTQYF. CDR3 coding DNA: TGTGCCAGCAGGGGACTAGCAGGTAGCACAGATACGCAGTATTTT. The V gene is TRBV6-5, the J gene TRBJ2-3; 9 nucleotides align to TRBD2. V gave up 6 bases and J gave up 0 bases; unmatched junction bases: 4. The CDR3 is 15 amino acids. The V gene's germline CDR1 is MNHEY and CDR2 SVGAGI.

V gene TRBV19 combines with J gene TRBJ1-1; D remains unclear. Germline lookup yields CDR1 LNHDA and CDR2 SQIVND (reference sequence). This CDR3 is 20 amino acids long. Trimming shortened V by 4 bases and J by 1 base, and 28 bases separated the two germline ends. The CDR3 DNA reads TGTGCCAGTAGTAACCCTCCGGGAAACACGGTTTCTCTAAAGAACACTGAAGCTTTCTTT. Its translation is CASSNPPGNTVSLKNTEAFF.

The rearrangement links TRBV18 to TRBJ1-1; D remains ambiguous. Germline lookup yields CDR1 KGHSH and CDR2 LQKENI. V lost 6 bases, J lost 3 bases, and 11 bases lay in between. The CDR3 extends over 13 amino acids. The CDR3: CASSRTRDTEAFF. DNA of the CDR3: TGTGCCAGCTCCAGAACACGGGACACTGAAGCTTTCTTT.

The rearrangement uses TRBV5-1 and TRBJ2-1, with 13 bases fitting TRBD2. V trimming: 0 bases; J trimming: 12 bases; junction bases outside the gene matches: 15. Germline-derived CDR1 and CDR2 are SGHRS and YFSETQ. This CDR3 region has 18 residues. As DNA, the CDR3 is TGCGCCAGCAGCTTGGACCCCCGGACTAGCGGGGGTAGCGACGCGCAGTTCTTC. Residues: CASSLDPRTSGGSDAQFF.

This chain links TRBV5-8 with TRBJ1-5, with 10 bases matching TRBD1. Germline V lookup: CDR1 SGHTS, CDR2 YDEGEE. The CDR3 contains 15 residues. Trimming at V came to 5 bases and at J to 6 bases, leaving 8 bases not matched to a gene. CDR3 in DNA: TGTGCCAGCAGAAATGTGGGACAGGGGAGTCAGCCCCAGCATTTT. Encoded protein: CASRNVGQGSQPQHF.

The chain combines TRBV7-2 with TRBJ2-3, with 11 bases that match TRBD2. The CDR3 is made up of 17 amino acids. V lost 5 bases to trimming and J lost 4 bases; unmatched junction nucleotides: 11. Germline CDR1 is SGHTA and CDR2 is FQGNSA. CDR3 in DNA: TGTGCCAGCAGCAAGACTAGCGGGGTCCCTGGAGCAGATACGCAGTATTTT. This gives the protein CASSKTSGVPGADTQYF.

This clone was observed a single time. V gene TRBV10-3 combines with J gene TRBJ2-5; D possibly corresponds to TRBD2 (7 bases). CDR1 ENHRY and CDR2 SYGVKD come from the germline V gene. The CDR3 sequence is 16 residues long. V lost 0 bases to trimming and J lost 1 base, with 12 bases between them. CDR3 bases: TGTGCCATCAGTGAGTCCCTTGGGGGGGCCCAAGAGACCCAGTACTTC. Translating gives CAISESLGGAQETQYF.

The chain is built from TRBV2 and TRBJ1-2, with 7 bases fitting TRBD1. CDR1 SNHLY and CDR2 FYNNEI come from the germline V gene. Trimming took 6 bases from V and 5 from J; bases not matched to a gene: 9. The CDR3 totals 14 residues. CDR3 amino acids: CASRPRTGGYGYTF. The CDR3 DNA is TGTGCCAGCAGGCCAAGGACAGGTGGATATGGCTACACCTTC.

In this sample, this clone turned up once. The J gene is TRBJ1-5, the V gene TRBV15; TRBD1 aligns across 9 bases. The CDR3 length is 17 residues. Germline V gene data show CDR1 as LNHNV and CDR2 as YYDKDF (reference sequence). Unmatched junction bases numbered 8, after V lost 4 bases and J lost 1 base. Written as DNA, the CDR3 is TGTGCCACCAGCACAGTACAGGGGGCCAGGAGCAATCAGCCCCAGCATTTT. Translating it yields CATSTVQGARSNQPQHF.

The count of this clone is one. DNA of the CDR3: TGTGCCATCAGTGAGGGGGCCGGCTCTGGAAACACCATATATTTT. Amino acids: CAISEGAGSGNTIYF. The chain carries TRBV10-3 and TRBJ1-3; possible D gene TRBD1, 5 bases. The CDR3 contains 15 residues. V lost 2 bases, J lost 0 bases, and 8 bases lay in between. Germline-derived CDR1 and CDR2 are ENHRY and SYGVKD.

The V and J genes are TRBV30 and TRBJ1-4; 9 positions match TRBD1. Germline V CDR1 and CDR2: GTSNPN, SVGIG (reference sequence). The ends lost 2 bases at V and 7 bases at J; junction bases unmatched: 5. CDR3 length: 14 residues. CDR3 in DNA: TGTGCCTGGAGTTTGACAGGGGGGGGTGAAAAACTGTTTTTT. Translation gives CAWSLTGGGEKLFF.

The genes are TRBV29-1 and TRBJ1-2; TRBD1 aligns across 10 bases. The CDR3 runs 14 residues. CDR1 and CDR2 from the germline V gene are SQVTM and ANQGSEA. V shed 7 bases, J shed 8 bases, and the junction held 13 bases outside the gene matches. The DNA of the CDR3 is TGCAGCGCCGGGGGGGGACAGGGGATCGGCGGCTACACCTTC. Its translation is CSAGGGQGIGGYTF.

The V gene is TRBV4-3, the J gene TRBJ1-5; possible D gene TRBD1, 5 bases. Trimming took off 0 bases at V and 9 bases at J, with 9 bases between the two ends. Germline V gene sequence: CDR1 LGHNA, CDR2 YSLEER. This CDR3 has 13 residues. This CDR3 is CASSQDRVRPQHF. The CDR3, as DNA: TGCGCCAGCAGCCAAGACAGGGTGCGGCCCCAGCATTTT.

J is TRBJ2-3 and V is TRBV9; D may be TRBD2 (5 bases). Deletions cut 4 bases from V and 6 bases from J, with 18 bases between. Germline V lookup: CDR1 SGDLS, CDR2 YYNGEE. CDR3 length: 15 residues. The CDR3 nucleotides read TGTGCCAGCAGCCCCGCCCCACTAGGGATGGATACGCAGTATTTT. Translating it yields CASSPAPLGMDTQYF.

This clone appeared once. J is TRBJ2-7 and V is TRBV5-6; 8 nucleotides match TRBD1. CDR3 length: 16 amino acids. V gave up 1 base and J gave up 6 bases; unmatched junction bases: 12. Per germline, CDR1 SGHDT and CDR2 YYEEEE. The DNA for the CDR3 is TGTGCCAGCAGCTTGAGACGGCAGGACAGGGCGGGCGAGCAGTACTTC. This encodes CASSLRRQDRAGEQYF. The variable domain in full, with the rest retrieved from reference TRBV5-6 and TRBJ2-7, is DAGVTQSPTHLIKTRGQQVTLRCSPKSGHDTVSWYQQALGQGPQFIFQYYEEEERQRGNFPDRFSGHQFPNYSSELNVNALLLGDSALYLCASSLRRQDRAGEQYFGPGTRLTVT.

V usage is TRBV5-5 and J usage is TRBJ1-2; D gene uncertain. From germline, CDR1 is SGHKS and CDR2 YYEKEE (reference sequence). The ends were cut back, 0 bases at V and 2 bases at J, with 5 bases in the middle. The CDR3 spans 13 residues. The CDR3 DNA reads TGTGCCAGCAGCTTGGACAGAAACTATGGCTACACCTTC. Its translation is CASSLDRNYGYTF.